The 31 T cell receptor beta chains reported below all come from one sample, sequenced in a study of PD-1 blockade in classical Hodgkin lymphoma. TCRdb keeps only in-frame clones here, not all; method: immunoSEQ multiplex PCR. This table holds around 13,000 clones, about four fifths found once. Relapse after autologous stem cell transplantation occurred in every patient, and brentuximab vedotin exposure varied. This material consisted of peripheral blood mononuclear cells (PBMCs), taken at baseline. These receptors were obtained from a human donor with classical Hodgkin lymphoma.

This clone was recorded only once. The genes are TRBV7-2 and TRBJ1-6, with D unclear. The CDR3 is made up of 12 amino acids. V gave up 4 bases and J gave up 9 bases, with 7 bases separating them. The germline CDR1 and CDR2 sequences are SGHTA and FQGNSA. DNA of the CDR3: TGTGCCAGCAGCTGGACCGCTTCACCCCTCCACTTT. This sequence encodes CASSWTASPLHF.

The rearrangement uses TRBV5-4 and TRBJ1-2; D is possibly TRBD1 (5 bases). In germline, CDR1 is SGHNT, CDR2 YYREEE (reference sequence). The length of the CDR3 is 13 residues. V lost 3 bases to trimming and J lost 2 bases, with 8 bases between them. DNA for the CDR3: TGTGCCAGCAGCTCAACAGGAAACTATGGCTACACCTTC. Its protein is CASSSTGNYGYTF. Full variable domain (remainder filled in from reference TRBV5-4 and TRBJ1-2): ETGVTQSPTHLIKTRGQQVTLRCSSQSGHNTVSWYQQALGQGPQFIFQYYREEENGRGNFPPRFSGLQFPNYSSELNVNALELDDSALYLCASSSTGNYGYTFGSGTRLTVV.

V and J are TRBV2 and TRBJ2-5, with 7 bases aligning to TRBD1. Trimming at V came to 3 bases and at J to 2 bases, leaving 3 bases not matched to a gene. From germline, CDR1 is SNHLY and CDR2 FYNNEI. The CDR3 extends over 14 amino acids. In DNA form, the CDR3 reads TGTGCCAGCAGTGACCCAGGGGGACAAGAGACCCAGTACTTC. Its protein product is CASSDPGGQETQYF. The whole variable domain, filled in from reference TRBV2 and TRBJ2-5, reads EPEVTQTPSHQVTQMGQEVILRCVPISNHLYFYWYRQILGQKVEFLVSFYNNEISEKSEIFDDQFSVERPDGSNFTLKIRSTKLEDSAMYFCASSDPGGQETQYFGPGTRLLVL.

The rearrangement joins TRBV7-2 to TRBJ1-1; D perhaps matches TRBD1 (5 bases). The germline CDR1 and CDR2 sequences are SGHTA and FQGNSA. The CDR3 has 13 amino acids. Trimming removed 1 base at V and 5 bases at J, with 8 bases between. The CDR3 DNA reads as TGTGCCAGCAGCTTAGGGGGGTCTACTGAAGCTTTCTTT. The encoded protein is CASSLGGSTEAFF.

This rearrangement joins TRBV5-1 to TRBJ2-2; D unclear. This CDR3 is 13 amino acids long. The V gene lost 2 bases and the J gene lost 6 bases, with 8 bases spanning the gap. Germline V gene sequence: CDR1 SGHRS, CDR2 YFSETQ. Written as DNA, the CDR3 is TGCGCCAGCAGCTTTCGGTCCCCCGGGGAGCTGTTTTTT. Protein: CASSFRSPGELFF. Supplemented by reference TRBV5-1 and TRBJ2-2, the full variable domain reads KAGVTQTPRYLIKTRGQQVTLSCSPISGHRSVSWYQQTPGQGLQFLFEYFSETQRNKGNFPGRFSGRQFSNSRSEMNVSTLELGDSALYLCASSFRSPGELFFGEGSRLTVL.

The chain employs TRBV4-2 and TRBJ2-5; D is perhaps TRBD1 or TRBD2 (6 bases each). The ends were cut back, 0 bases at V and 5 bases at J, with 10 bases in the middle. CDR1 LGHNA and CDR2 YNFKEQ come from the germline V gene. The CDR3 is 14 amino acids. DNA for the CDR3: TGTGCCAGCAGCCAAGATCAGGGGAGGGAGACCCAGTACTTC. As protein: CASSQDQGRETQYF.

The rearrangement links TRBV12-5 to TRBJ2-3; 15 bases fit TRBD2. The germline CDR1 and CDR2 sequences are LGHNT and FRNRAP. Trimming removed 5 bases from V and 4 bases from J; junction bases left unmatched: 4. This CDR3 region has 16 residues. The CDR3 loop reads CASGPGTSGGPDTQYF. The CDR3 DNA sequence: TGTGCTAGTGGTCCCGGGACTAGCGGGGGGCCAGATACGCAGTATTTT.

This chain connects TRBV11-2 to TRBJ2-7; TRBD2 is a possible D gene (6 bases). Trimming cost V 1 base and J 6 bases, with 7 bases left between them. Per the germline V gene, CDR1 is SGHAT and CDR2 is FQNNGV. CDR3 length: 12 residues. CDR3 in amino acids: CASSLGGLEQYV. The DNA for the CDR3 is TGTGCCAGCAGCTTAGGGGGACTCGAGCAGTACGTC.

CDR3 sequence reads: CASSLPRDNSGNTIYF. The CDR3 DNA reads TGTGCCAGCAGCTTACCCCGGGACAACTCTGGAAACACCATATATTTT. J is TRBJ1-3 and V is TRBV7-4, with D maybe TRBD1 (6 bases). Trimming pared 2 bases from V and 0 bases from J, leaving 11 bases between. Germline loops: CDR1 SGHVT, CDR2 SQSDAQ. There are 16 residues in the CDR3.

This rearrangement joins TRBV4-3 to TRBJ2-1, with TRBD2 identical over 7 bases. The CDR3 spans 15 residues. J gave up 4 bases and V 1 base, and 4 bases lay outside the gene matches. CDR1 is LGHNA, CDR2 YSLEER, per germline. This CDR3 is CASSQVLAAYNEQFF. CDR3 DNA sequence: TGCGCCAGCAGCCAAGTGCTAGCGGCATACAATGAGCAGTTCTTC.

This clone was seen a handful of times. The V gene is TRBV28, the J gene TRBJ2-5, with D perhaps TRBD1 or TRBD2 (6 bases each). CDR1 is MDHEN, CDR2 SYDVKM, per germline. The ends were cut back, 3 bases at V and 5 bases at J, with 13 bases in the middle. The CDR3 has 14 residues. The CDR3 is CASSFWGAKETQYF. The CDR3 DNA sequence: TGTGCCAGCAGTTTCTGGGGGGCAAAGGAGACCCAGTACTTC.

This clone showed up just once. Here the CDR3 DNA reads TGTGCCAGCAGCTTTGGGGCGAACACTGAAGCTTTCTTT. This translates into CASSFGANTEAFF. The chain combines TRBV7-9 with TRBJ1-1; tentative D call: TRBD1 (5 bases). CDR3 size: 13 residues. The ends were cut back, 3 bases at V and 1 base at J, with 6 bases in the middle. CDR1 is SEHNR and CDR2 is FQNEAQ in the germline V gene (reference sequence).

The chain recombines TRBV7-8 with TRBJ2-1; 8 bases match TRBD2. The CDR3 has 14 amino acids. V lost 2 bases and J lost 6; bases outside the gene matches: 3. The germline V gene encodes CDR1 SGHVS and CDR2 FQNEAQ. Here the CDR3 reads CASSLSGRINEQFF. The CDR3 coding sequence is TGTGCCAGCAGCTTAAGCGGGAGAATCAATGAGCAGTTCTTC.

The V call is TRBV5-6, the J call TRBJ2-4, with D possibly being TRBD2 (6 bases). Trimming left V 2 bases short and J 6 bases short, with 27 bases between. The CDR3 totals 19 residues. Germline loops: CDR1 SGHDT, CDR2 YYEEEE. CDR3 nucleotides: TGTGCCAGCAGCTTAGTGGGGCGGTGGGGGGACGAGGGCGGAAACATTCAGTACTTC. It codes for CASSLVGRWGDEGGNIQYF.

J is TRBJ1-5 and V is TRBV25-1; possible D gene TRBD1, 5 bases. The length of the CDR3 is 15 residues. Trimming stripped 4 bases from V and 5 bases from J, with 15 bases between. Germline values: CDR1 MGHDK, CDR2 SYGVNS. The CDR3 sequence: CASSGWGEQDQPQHF. CDR3 DNA: TGTGCCAGCAGTGGCTGGGGGGAGCAGGATCAGCCCCAGCATTTT.

This chain joins TRBV10-3 and TRBJ2-1, with 7 bases identical to TRBD2. The CDR3 has 15 amino acids. CDR1 and CDR2 from the germline V gene are ENHRY and SYGVKD. The J segment lost 9 bases and the V segment lost 4 bases, leaving 12 bases of the junction unmatched. CDR3 in amino acids: CAISGRGEGLGEQFF. The DNA for the CDR3 is TGTGCCATCAGTGGCCGGGGGGAGGGCCTGGGTGAGCAGTTCTTC.

This clone was counted a few times. The chain is built from TRBV11-3 and TRBJ2-3; D not resolved. This CDR3 is 13 amino acids long. V lost 3 bases to trimming and J lost 5 bases, with 9 bases between them. Germline CDR1 SGHNT, CDR2 YENEEA. The DNA for the CDR3 is TGTGCCAGCAGCTTTTCGACCGGAGATACGCAGTATTTT. Its protein product is CASSFSTGDTQYF.

This rearrangement joins TRBV4-2 to TRBJ2-5; no clear D. Trimming left V 5 bases short and J 2 bases short, with 3 bases between. The CDR3 sequence is 11 residues long. Per germline, CDR1 LGHNA and CDR2 YNFKEQ. The CDR3 here is CASSIQETQYF. CDR3 sequence (DNA): TGTGCCAGCAGCATTCAAGAGACCCAGTACTTC.

The chain combines TRBV1 with TRBJ1-5. TRBV1 is given as a pseudogene. The CDR3 extends over 16 amino acids. The chain's CDR3 is CTSSQGLGDSNQPQHF. CDR3 DNA sequence: TGCACCAGCAGCCAAGGATTAGGGGACAGCAATCAGCCCCAGCATTTT.

J is TRBJ1-2 and V is TRBV19, with unresolved D. The germline V and J ends were trimmed by 7 bases and 8 bases, with 14 bases remaining between them. CDR1 and CDR2 from the germline V gene are LNHDA and SQIVND (reference sequence). The CDR3 has 12 amino acids. The CDR3 protein is CASTAGAAGYTF. The CDR3 DNA reads TGTGCCAGTACGGCCGGAGCCGCAGGCTACACCTTC.

The chain couples TRBV25-1 to TRBJ1-5; TRBD1 matches at 7 bases. There are 16 residues in the CDR3. In germline, CDR1 is MGHDK, CDR2 SYGVNS. After removal of 5 bases from V and 2 bases from J, the junction contained 9 bases not matched to a gene. CDR3 sequence (DNA): TGTGCCAGCAGTACCGGACAGGCTTATGGCAATCAGCCCCAGCATTTT. It specifies CASSTGQAYGNQPQHF.

The V call is TRBV30, the J call TRBJ1-2; unclear D gene. The V gene lost 0 bases and the J gene lost 7 bases, with 12 bases spanning the gap. Looked up from germline, CDR1 is GTSNPN and CDR2 is SVGIG (reference sequence). The CDR3 is made up of 13 amino acids. CDR3 nucleotide sequence: TGTGCCTGGAGTGTAAGGTCTGGTGCTGGCTACACCTTC. This translates into CAWSVRSGAGYTF.

The chain is built from TRBV9 and TRBJ2-2, with D possibly matching TRBD2 (5 bases). Germline V gene lookup returns CDR1 SGDLS and CDR2 YYNGEE. This CDR3 has 15 residues. V shed 4 bases and J shed 5 bases, with 15 bases lying between them. DNA for the CDR3: TGTGCCAGCAGCAGAGGGCATGTACGTACCGGGGAGCTGTTTTTT. Protein sequence: CASSRGHVRTGELFF.

The chain links TRBV11-2 to TRBJ2-2, with a weak D call TRBD1 (6 bases). The CDR3 contains 13 residues. The V end lost 6 bases, the J end lost 5 bases, and 10 bases lay between the germline ends. CDR1 and CDR2 (germline): SGHAT, FQNNGV. The chain's CDR3 is CASSLRGTGELFF. DNA for the CDR3: TGTGCCAGCAGTCTAAGGGGGACCGGGGAGCTGTTTTTT. Full variable domain (rest looked up from reference TRBV11-2 and TRBJ2-2): EAGVAQSPRYKIIEKRQSVAFWCNPISGHATLYWYQQILGQGPKLLIQFQNNGVVDDSQLPKDRFSAERLKGVDSTLKIQPAKLEDSAVYLCASSLRGTGELFFGEGSRLTVL.

This clone was found once. The chain links TRBV9 to TRBJ1-6, with a possible D match to TRBD1 (6 bases). This CDR3 is built from 16 residues. V was cut by 2 bases and J by 8 bases, with 17 bases left in between. Germline V gives CDR1 SGDLS, CDR2 YYNGEE. Written as DNA, the CDR3 is TGTGCCAGCAGCGTGAGGGGGACGGTGACCGATTCACCCCTCCACTTT. It translates to CASSVRGTVTDSPLHF.

As concerns this clone: At one end the junction does not follow the germline gene, possibly because of a read error. The chain combines TRBV28 with TRBJ2-5, with a possible D match to TRBD2 (6 bases). Per the germline V gene, CDR1 is MDHEN and CDR2 is SYDVKM. The CDR3 covers 15 residues. This chain's CDR3 is CASSFQGLVSEIQYF. Written as DNA, the CDR3 is TGTGCCAGCAGTTTTCAGGGACTGGTCTCGGAGATCCAGTACTTC.

The CDR3 here is CASSEIGPREETQYF. As DNA, the CDR3 is TGTGCCAGCAGTGAAATCGGACCCCGGGAAGAGACCCAGTACTTC. The V and J genes are TRBV2 and TRBJ2-5; D is unresolved. Germline V CDR1 and CDR2: SNHLY, FYNNEI. V shed 2 bases and J shed 3 bases, with 13 bases lying between them. The CDR3 runs to 15 residues.

CDR3 residues: CASSSHPRGSEAFF. CDR3 nucleotide sequence: TGTGCCAGCAGTTCCCACCCCCGGGGATCTGAAGCTTTCTTT. This chain links TRBV6-6 with TRBJ1-1; no reliable D call. The CDR3 length is 14 residues. The germline V and J ends were trimmed by 4 bases and 6 bases, with 15 bases remaining between them. Germline assignment: CDR1 MNHNY and CDR2 SVGAGI (reference sequence).

The chain employs TRBV18 and TRBJ1-2, with D hard to call. With 4 bases removed from V and 8 bases from J, the gap between germline ends came to 17 bases. Germline CDR1 and CDR2: KGHSH and LQKENI. This CDR3 is built from 14 residues. In DNA form, the CDR3 reads TGTGCCAGCTCACTTTGGGCCACTACCTGGGGCTACACCTTC. Amino acid sequence: CASSLWATTWGYTF. The whole variable domain, filled in from reference TRBV18 and TRBJ1-2, reads NAGVMQNPRHLVRRRGQEARLRCSPMKGHSHVYWYRQLPEEGLKFMVYLQKENIIDESGMPKERFSAEFPKEGPSILRIQQVVRGDSAAYFCASSLWATTWGYTFGSGTRLTVV.

The CDR3 loop reads CASSLEVQRRYNEQFF. The CDR3 region has the DNA TGCGCCAGCAGCTTGGAGGTCCAGCGACGCTACAATGAGCAGTTCTTC. This sequence joins TRBV5-1 and TRBJ2-1; D is unresolved. Germline assignment: CDR1 SGHRS and CDR2 YFSETQ. There are 16 residues in the CDR3. V shed 0 bases and J shed 3 bases, with 13 bases lying between them.

This chain links TRBV4-1 with TRBJ2-3; D is uncertain. Per germline, CDR1 MGHRA and CDR2 YSYEKL. The CDR3 totals 13 residues. Trimming removed 5 bases from V and 9 bases from J, with 15 bases in between. The CDR3: CASSALDPPTQYF. The CDR3 DNA reads as TGCGCCAGCAGCGCGCTAGACCCGCCGACGCAGTATTTT.